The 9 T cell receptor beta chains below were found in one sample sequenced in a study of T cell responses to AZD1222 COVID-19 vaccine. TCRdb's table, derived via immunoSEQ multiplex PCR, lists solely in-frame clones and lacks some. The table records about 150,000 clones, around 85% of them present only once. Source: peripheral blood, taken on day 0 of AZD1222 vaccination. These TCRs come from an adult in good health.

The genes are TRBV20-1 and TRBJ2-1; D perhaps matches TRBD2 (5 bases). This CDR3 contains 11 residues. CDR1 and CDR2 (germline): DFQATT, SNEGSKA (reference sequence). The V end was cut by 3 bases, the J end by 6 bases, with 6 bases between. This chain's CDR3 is CSASGINEQFF. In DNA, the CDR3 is TGCAGTGCTAGCGGGATCAATGAGCAGTTCTTC.

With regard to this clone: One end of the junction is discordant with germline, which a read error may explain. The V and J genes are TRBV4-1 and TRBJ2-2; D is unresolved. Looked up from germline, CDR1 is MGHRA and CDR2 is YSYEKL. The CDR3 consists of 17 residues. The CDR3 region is CVSSQEVNLPNTGELFF. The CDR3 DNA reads TGCGTCAGCAGCCAAGAGGTGAACCTCCCGAACACCGGGGAGCTGTTTTTT.

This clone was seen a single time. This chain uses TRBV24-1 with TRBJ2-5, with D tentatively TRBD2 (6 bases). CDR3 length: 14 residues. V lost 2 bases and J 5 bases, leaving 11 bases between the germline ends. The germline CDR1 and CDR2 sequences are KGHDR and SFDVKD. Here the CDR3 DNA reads TGTGCCACCAGTGATTCACAGGCGGGGGAGACCCAGTACTTC. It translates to CATSDSQAGETQYF.

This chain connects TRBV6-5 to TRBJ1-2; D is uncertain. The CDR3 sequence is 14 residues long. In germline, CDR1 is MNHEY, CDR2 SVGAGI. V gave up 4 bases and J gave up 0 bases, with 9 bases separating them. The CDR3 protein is CASSFGISNYGYTF. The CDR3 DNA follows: TGTGCCAGCAGTTTTGGGATATCTAACTATGGCTACACCTTC.

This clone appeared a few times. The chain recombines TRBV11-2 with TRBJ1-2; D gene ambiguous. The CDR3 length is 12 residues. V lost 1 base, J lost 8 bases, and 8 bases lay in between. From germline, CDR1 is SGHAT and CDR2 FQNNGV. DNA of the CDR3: TGTGCCAGCAGCTTAGGATTGGCGGGCTACACCTTC. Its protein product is CASSLGLAGYTF.

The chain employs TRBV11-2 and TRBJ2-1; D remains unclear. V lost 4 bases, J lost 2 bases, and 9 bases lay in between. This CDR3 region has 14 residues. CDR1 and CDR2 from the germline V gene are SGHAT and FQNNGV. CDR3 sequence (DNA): TGTGCCAGCAGCTCACTTCAGACCTACAATGAGCAGTTCTTC. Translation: CASSSLQTYNEQFF.

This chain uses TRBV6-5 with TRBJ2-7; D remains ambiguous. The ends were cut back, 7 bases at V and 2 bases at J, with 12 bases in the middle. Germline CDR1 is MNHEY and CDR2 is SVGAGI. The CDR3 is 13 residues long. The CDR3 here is CASTSPVTYEQYF. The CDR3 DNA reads TGTGCCAGCACCTCCCCCGTTACCTACGAGCAGTACTTC.

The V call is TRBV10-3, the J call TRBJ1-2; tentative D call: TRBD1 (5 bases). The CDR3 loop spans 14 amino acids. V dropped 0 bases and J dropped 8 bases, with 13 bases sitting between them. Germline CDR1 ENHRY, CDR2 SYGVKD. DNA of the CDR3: TGTGCCATCAGTGAGTCGAGGGAGGGGCCCGGCTACACCTTC. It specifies CAISESREGPGYTF.

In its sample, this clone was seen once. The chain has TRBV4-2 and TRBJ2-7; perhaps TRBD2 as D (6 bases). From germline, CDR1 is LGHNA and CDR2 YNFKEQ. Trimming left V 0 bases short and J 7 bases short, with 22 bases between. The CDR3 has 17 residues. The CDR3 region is CASSQEAPYGGLWEQYF. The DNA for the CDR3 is TGTGCCAGCAGCCAAGAGGCGCCCTACGGAGGGTTGTGGGAGCAGTACTTC.